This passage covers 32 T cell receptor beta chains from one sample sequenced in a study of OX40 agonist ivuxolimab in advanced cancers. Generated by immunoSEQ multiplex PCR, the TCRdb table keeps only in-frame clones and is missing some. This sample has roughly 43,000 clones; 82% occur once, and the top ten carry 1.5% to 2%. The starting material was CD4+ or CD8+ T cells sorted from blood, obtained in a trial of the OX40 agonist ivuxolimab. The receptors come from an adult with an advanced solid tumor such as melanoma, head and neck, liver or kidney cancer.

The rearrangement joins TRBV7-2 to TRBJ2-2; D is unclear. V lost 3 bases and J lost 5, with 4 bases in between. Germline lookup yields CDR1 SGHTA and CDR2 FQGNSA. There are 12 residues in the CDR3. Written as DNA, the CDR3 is TGTGCCAGCAGCTTCCCAACCGGGGAGCTGTTTTTT. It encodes CASSFPTGELFF.

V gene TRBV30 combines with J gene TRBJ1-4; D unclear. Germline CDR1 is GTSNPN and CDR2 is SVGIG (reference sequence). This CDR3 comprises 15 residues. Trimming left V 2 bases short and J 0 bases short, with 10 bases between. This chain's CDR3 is CAWSRQRATNEKLFF. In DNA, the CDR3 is TGTGCCTGGAGTAGACAAAGAGCAACTAATGAAAAACTGTTTTTT.

CDR3 nucleotides: TGCGCCAGCAGCTGGGGCGGGGCAGCAACTGGAAACACCATATATTTT. Amino acids: CASSWGGAATGNTIYF. The V gene is TRBV5-1, the J gene TRBJ1-3; D is possibly TRBD1 (5 bases). Trimming took 3 bases from V and 2 from J, leaving 15 bases between them. CDR3 size: 16 residues. CDR1 and CDR2 (germline): SGHRS, YFSETQ.

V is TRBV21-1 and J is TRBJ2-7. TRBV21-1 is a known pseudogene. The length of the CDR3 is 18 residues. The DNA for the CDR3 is TGTGCCAGCAGCAAAACGGATAGGCTTTACCCGATCCTCTACGAGCAGTACTTC. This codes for CASSKTDRLYPILYEQYF.

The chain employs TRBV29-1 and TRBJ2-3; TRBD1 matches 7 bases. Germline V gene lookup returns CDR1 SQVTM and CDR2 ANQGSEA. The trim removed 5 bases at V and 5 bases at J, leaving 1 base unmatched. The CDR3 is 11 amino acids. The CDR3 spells CSVRQGDTQYF. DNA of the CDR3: TGCAGCGTTCGACAGGGAGATACGCAGTATTTT.

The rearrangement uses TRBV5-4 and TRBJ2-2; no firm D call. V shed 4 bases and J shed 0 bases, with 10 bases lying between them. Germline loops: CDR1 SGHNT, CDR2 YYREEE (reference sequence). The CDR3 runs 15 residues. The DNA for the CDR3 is TGTGCCAGCAGCGCCGACGGATCGAACACCGGGGAGCTGTTTTTT. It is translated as CASSADGSNTGELFF.

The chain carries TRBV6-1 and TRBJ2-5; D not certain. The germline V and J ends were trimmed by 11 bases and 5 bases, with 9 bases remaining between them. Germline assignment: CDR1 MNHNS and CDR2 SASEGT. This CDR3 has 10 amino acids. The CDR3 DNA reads TGTGCCGCCAGGTTGGAGACCCAGTACTTC. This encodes CAARLETQYF.

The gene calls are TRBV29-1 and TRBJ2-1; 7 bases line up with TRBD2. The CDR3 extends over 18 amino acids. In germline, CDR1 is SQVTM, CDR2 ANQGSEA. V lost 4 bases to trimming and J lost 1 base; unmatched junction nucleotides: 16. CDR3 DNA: TGCAGCGTTGTTCCGGGATTAAGCGGGGCGTGGTCCTACAATGAGCAGTTCTTC. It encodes CSVVPGLSGAWSYNEQFF.

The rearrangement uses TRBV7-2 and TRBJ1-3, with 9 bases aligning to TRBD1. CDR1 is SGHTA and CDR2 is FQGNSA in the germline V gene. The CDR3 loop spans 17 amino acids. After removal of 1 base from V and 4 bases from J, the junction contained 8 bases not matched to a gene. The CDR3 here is CASSLDAHRGRGNTIYF. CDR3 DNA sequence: TGTGCCAGCAGCTTAGACGCGCACAGGGGGCGAGGAAACACCATATATTTT.

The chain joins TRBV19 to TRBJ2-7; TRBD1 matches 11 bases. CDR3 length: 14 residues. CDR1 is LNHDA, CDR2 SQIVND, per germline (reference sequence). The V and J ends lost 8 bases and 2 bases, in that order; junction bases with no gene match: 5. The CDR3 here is CASSDRGRPYEQYF. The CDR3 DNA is TGTGCCAGTTCGGACAGGGGGCGCCCCTACGAGCAGTACTTC.

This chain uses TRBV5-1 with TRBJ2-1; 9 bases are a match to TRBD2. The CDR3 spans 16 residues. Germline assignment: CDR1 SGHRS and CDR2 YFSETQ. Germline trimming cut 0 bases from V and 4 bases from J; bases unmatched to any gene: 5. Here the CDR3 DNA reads TGCGCCAGCAGCTTGGAACTTGCGGGGGGGTACAATGAGCAGTTCTTC. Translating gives CASSLELAGGYNEQFF.

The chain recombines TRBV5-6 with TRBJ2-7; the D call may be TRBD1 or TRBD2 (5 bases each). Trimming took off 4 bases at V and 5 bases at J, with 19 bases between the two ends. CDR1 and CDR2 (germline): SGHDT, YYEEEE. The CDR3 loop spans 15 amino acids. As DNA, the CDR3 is TGTGCCAGCAGCGATCCCTGGCAGGGAGCGAACGAGCAGTACTTC. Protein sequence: CASSDPWQGANEQYF.

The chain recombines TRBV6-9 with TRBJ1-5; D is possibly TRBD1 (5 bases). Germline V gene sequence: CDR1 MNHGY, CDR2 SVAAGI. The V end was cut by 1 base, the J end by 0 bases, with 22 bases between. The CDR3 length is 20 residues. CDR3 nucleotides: TGTGCCAGCAGTTATTACCCCCCCCAGGGTGGGGTTTATAGCAATCAGCCCCAGCATTTT. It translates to CASSYYPPQGGVYSNQPQHF.

Here the CDR3 DNA reads TGTGCCAGTAGTATGATGCGAGATACGCAGTATTTT. Amino acids: CASSMMRDTQYF. The chain carries TRBV19 and TRBJ2-3, with D hard to call. The V and J ends lost 3 bases and 5 bases respectively, with 6 bases between them. Germline CDR1 and CDR2: LNHDA and SQIVND (reference sequence). The CDR3 is 12 amino acids.

Here the CDR3 DNA reads TGTGCCAGCAGCTTAGCGCCTCGGGGACGGACTGAAGCTTTCTTT. As protein: CASSLAPRGRTEAFF. The chain combines TRBV7-6 with TRBJ1-1; tentative D call: TRBD1 (5 bases). There are 15 residues in the CDR3. V was trimmed by 0 bases and J by 5 bases, leaving 13 bases between them. Germline V lookup: CDR1 SGHVS, CDR2 FNYEAQ.

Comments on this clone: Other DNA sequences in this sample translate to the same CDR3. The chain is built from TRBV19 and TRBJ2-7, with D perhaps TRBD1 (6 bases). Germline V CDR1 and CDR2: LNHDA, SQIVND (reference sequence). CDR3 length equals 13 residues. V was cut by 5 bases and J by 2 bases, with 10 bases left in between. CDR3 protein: CASSPGHPYEQYF. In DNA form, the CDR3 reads TGTGCCAGTAGTCCGGGACATCCCTACGAGCAGTACTTC.

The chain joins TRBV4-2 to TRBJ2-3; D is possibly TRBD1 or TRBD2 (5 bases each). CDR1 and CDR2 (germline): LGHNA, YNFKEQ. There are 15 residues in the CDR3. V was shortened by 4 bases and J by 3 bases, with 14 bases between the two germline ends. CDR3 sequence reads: CASSPLLGRTDTQYF. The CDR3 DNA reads TGTGCCAGCAGCCCCCTTCTGGGACGTACAGATACGCAGTATTTT.

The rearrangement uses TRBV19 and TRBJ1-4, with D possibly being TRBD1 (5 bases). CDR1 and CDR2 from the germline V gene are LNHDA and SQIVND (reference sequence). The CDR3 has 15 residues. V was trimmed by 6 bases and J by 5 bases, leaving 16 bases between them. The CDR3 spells CASSSPRGNNEKLFF. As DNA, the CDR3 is TGTGCCAGTAGCTCCCCCCGGGGCAACAATGAAAAACTGTTTTTT. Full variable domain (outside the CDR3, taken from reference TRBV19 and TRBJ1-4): DGGITQSPKYLFRKEGQNVTLSCEQNLNHDAMYWYRQDPGQGLRLIYYSQIVNDFQKGDIAEGYSVSREKKESFPLTVTSAQKNPTAFYLCASSSPRGNNEKLFFGSGTQLSVL.

The CDR3 bases are TGTGCCAGCAGTGTAGGGGCCGGCTACACCTTC. Its protein product is CASSVGAGYTF. The J gene is TRBJ1-2, the V gene TRBV25-1; D is possibly TRBD1 (5 bases). The V gene's germline CDR1 is MGHDK and CDR2 SYGVNS. With 4 bases removed from V and 8 bases from J, the gap between germline ends came to 8 bases. The CDR3 is 11 residues long.

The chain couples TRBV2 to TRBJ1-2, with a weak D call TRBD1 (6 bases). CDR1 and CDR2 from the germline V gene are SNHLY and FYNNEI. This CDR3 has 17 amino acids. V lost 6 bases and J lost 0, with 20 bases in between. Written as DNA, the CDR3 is TGTGCCAGCAGACCAGGGGCAGGGGAGTCAGCTAACTATGGCTACACCTTC. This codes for CASRPGAGESANYGYTF.

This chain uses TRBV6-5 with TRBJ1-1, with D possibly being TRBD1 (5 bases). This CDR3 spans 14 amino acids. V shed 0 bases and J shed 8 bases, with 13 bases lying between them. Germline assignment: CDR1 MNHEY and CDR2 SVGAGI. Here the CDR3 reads CASSYSGQTREAFF. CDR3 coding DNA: TGTGCCAGCAGTTACTCGGGGCAAACTAGAGAAGCTTTCTTT.

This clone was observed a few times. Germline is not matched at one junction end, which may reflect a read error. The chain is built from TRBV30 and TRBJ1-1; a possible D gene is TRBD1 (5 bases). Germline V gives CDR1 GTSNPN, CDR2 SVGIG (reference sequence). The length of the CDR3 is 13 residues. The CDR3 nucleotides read TGTGCCTGGAGTGTGGAGCCAGGGACTGCAGCTTTCTTT. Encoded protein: CAWSVEPGTAAFF.

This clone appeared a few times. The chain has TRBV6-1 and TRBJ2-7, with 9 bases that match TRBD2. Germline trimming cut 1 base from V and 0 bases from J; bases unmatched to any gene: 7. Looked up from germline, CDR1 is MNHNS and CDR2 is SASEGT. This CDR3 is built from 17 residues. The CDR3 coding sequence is TGTGCCAGCAGTGAAGTGGCTAGCGGGAAGAGCTCCTACGAGCAGTACTTC. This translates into CASSEVASGKSSYEQYF.

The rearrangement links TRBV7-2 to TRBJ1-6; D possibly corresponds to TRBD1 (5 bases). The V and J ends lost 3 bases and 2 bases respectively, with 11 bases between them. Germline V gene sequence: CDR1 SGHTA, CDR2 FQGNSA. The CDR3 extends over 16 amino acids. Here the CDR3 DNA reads TGTGCCAGCAGCTTTGGCGGGGGAACCTATAATTCACCCCTCCACTTT. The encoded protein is CASSFGGGTYNSPLHF.

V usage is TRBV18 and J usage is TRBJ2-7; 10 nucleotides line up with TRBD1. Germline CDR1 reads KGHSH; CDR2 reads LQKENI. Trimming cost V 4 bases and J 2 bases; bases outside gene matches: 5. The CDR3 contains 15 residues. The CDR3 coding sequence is TGTGCCAGCTCACGAGGACAGGGGGAAGCCTACGAGCAGTACTTC. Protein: CASSRGQGEAYEQYF.

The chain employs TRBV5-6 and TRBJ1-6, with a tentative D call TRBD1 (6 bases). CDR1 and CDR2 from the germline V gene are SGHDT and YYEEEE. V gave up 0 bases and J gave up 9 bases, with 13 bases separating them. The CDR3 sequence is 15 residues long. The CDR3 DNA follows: TGTGCCAGCAGCTTGGGTGACAGGTCCTTTTCACCCCTCCACTTT. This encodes CASSLGDRSFSPLHF.

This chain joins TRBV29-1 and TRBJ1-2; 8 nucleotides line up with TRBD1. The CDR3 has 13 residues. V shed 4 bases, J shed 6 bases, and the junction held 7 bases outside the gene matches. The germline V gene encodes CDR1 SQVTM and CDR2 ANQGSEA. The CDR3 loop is CSVVGTGYDGYTF. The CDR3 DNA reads TGCAGCGTTGTAGGGACAGGATACGATGGCTACACCTTC.

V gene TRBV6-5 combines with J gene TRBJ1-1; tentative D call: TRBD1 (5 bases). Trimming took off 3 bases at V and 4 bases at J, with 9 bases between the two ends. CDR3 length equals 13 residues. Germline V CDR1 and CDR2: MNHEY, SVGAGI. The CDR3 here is CASSYRGTTEAFF. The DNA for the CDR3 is TGTGCCAGCAGTTATCGCGGGACCACTGAAGCTTTCTTT.

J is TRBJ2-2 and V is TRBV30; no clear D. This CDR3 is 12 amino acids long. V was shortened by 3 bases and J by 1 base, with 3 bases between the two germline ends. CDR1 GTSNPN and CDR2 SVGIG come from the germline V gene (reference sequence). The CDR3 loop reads CAWRENTGELFF. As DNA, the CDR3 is TGTGCCTGGAGGGAGAACACCGGGGAGCTGTTTTTT.

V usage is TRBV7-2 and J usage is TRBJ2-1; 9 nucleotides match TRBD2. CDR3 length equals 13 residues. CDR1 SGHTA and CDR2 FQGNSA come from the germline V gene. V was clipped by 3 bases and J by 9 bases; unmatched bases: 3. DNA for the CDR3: TGTGCCAGCAGCTTTAGCGGGGGTGGTGAGCAGTTCTTC. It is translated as CASSFSGGGEQFF.

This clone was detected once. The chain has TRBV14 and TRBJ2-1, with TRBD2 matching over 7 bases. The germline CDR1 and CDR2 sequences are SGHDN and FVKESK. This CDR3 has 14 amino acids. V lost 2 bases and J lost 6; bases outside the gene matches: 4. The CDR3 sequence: CASSQQSGVNEQFF. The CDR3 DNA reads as TGTGCCAGCAGCCAACAAAGCGGGGTCAATGAGCAGTTCTTC.

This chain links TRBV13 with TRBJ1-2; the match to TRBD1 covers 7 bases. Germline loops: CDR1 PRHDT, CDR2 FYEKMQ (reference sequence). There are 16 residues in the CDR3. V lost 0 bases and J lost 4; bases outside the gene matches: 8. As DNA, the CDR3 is TGTGCCAGCAGCTTAGGCCAGGCCAGGGGGGTCTATGGCTACACCTTC. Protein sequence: CASSLGQARGVYGYTF. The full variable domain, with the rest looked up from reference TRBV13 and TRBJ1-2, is AAGVIQSPRHLIKEKRETATLKCYPIPRHDTVYWYQQGPGQDPQFLISFYEKMQSDKGSIPDRFSAQQFSDYHSELNMSSLELGDSALYFCASSLGQARGVYGYTFGSGTRLTVV.